This T cell receptor (beta chain) was recovered during a study of shared clonotypes between healthy human individuals. Clones were sequenced by immunoSEQ multiplex PCR, and TCRdb holds only the in-frame ones, with some missing. The sample shows under 850,000 clones, approximately 77% of them seen only once. The CDR3 runs 19 residues. V dropped 1 base and J dropped 3; count of bases not matched to a gene: 12. Germline CDR1 reads LGHNA; CDR2 reads YNFKEQ. Comments on this clone: The antigen is undetermined.

Notes on the study in general: Across subsets, estimated richness was generally greater for naive than for memory populations.

This sequence was found in a woman aged 25 to 45 in good health. The rearrangement links TRBV4-2 to TRBJ2-7; 13 bases are a match to TRBD2. The sequenced sample was memory CD4+ T cells sorted from blood. The sample's subset: CD45RA-negative fraction. CDR3 sequence reads: CASSQAVPGLAGTHYEQYF. Written as DNA, the CDR3 is TGTGCCAGCAGCCAAGCCGTGCCGGGACTAGCGGGGACCCACTACGAGCAGTACTTC.